This entry describes one TCR beta chain. The data belong to a study of cytomegalovirus exposure and HLA in healthy donors. The primer mix had 60 Vbeta and 13 Jbeta primers. Sequenced by immunoSEQ multiplex PCR; TCRdb stores in-frame clones only, minus some. Of around 190,000 clones in the sample, 84% were seen once. Material for sequencing was PBMCs. The source is a girl aged 2 to 10 in good health and CMV-seropositive.

DNA for the CDR3: TGTGCCAGCAGAGCAGGACAGGACACACGGGGTACGCAGTATTTT. It translates to CASRAGQDTRGTQYF. The chain links TRBV6-5 to TRBJ2-3; 7 nucleotides match TRBD1. Germline V gene data show CDR1 as MNHEY and CDR2 as SVGAGI. Trimming took 6 bases from V and 8 from J; bases not matched to a gene: 14. The CDR3 has 15 residues.